Listed below are T cell receptor beta chains from one sample, sequenced in a study of identical twins. TCRdb ran MiXCR on the 5' RACE reads and lists one entry per CDR3 protein. The table shows roughly 250,000 distinct CDR3 sequences, with 11% to 15% occurring only once. The sequenced sample consisted of memory (CD45RO+) T cells sorted from blood. These receptors were taken from a woman under 30 in good health. Each CDR3 is given with its conserved first and last residue. D genes are given only for firm matches. Clone sizes are given selectively: once, few, many, or a class where the clone is expanded.

D gene	V gene	J gene	clone size	CDR3 protein	CDR3 DNA
NA	TRBV7-2	TRBJ2-2	NA	CASSVPPTQRRSGELFF	TGTGCCAGCAGCGTTCCCCCTACCCAGAGGAGGTCCGGGGAGCTGTTTTTT
NA	TRBV5-1	TRBJ2-6	once	CASSLGRYSGANVLTF	TGCGCCAGCAGCCTGGGACGGTACTCTGGGGCCAACGTCCTGACTTTC
NA	TRBV5-1	TRBJ2-3	many	CASSLGGKTDTQYF	TGCGCCAGCAGCTTAGGTGGGAAGACAGATACGCAGTATTTT
NA	TRBV20-1	TRBJ2-7	NA	CSASRMAEGNGEQYF	TGCAGTGCTAGTAGGATGGCGGAAGGGAATGGAGAGCAGTACTTC
NA	TRBV11-2	TRBJ1-6	few	CASSLDRRSGYNSPLHF	TGTGCCAGCAGCTTAGATAGGCGCTCCGGTTATAATTCACCCCTCCACTTT
TRBD2	TRBV5-1	TRBJ2-7	NA	CASSPSGRASYEQYF	TGCGCCAGCAGCCCCAGCGGGAGGGCCTCCTACGAGCAGTACTTC
NA	TRBV7-2	TRBJ2-4	NA	CASSSWGNIQYF	TGTGCCAGCAGCTCATGGGGGAACATTCAGTACTTC
TRBD2	TRBV5-6	TRBJ2-7	NA	CASSTTGGPYEQYF	TGTGCCAGCAGCACCACGGGGGGGCCCTACGAGCAGTACTTC
NA	TRBV9	TRBJ2-5	few	CASGDSPGETQYF	TGTGCCAGCGGCGACTCTCCAGGGGAGACCCAGTACTTC
NA	TRBV3-1	TRBJ2-3	NA	CASSQGSDSGSTDTQYF	TGTGCCAGCAGCCAAGGGTCGGACAGCGGGTCAACAGATACGCAGTATTTT
NA	TRBV5-1	TRBJ1-5	NA	CASSLMANEGNQPQHF	TGCGCCAGCAGCTTGATGGCGAACGAGGGCAATCAGCCCCAGCATTTT
NA	TRBV5-5	TRBJ2-5	few	CASSSSYNQETQYF	TGTGCCAGCAGCTCCAGTTACAATCAAGAGACCCAGTACTTC
TRBD1	TRBV5-5	TRBJ2-3	many	CASSRQGTTDTQYF	TGTGCCAGTAGCAGACAGGGTACCACAGATACGCAGTATTTT
NA	TRBV7-9	TRBJ1-2	many	CASSPFVGEKVYTF	TGTGCCAGCAGCCCCTTCGTAGGGGAGAAGGTCTACACCTTC
TRBD1	TRBV10-1	TRBJ2-2	few	CASSPTYSGTDFNTGELFF	TGCGCCAGCAGTCCCACTTATTCCGGGACAGATTTCAACACCGGGGAGCTGTTTTTT
TRBD2	TRBV20-1	TRBJ2-1	NA	CSAISGGYNEQFF	TGCAGTGCTATTAGCGGGGGGTACAATGAGCAGTTCTTC
NA	TRBV7-6	TRBJ1-2	many	CASSSWSGGDNYGYTF	TGTGCCAGCAGCTCTTGGTCGGGGGGGGATAACTATGGCTACACCTTC
TRBD1	TRBV6-5	TRBJ1-2	few	CASSSPGTVTYGYTF	TGTGCCAGCAGTTCCCCCGGGACAGTCACCTATGGCTACACCTTC
NA	TRBV27	TRBJ2-5	NA	CASSLSPSGETQYF	TGTGCCAGCAGTTTATCACCCTCAGGGGAGACCCAGTACTTC
NA	TRBV20-1	TRBJ2-1	NA	CSARDEGGSYNEQFF	TGCAGTGCTAGAGATGAGGGGGGGTCCTACAATGAGCAGTTCTTC
NA	TRBV6-5	TRBJ1-1	NA	CASSYSYRATEAFF	TGTGCCAGCAGTTACTCGTACAGGGCCACTGAAGCTTTCTTT
NA	TRBV7-2	TRBJ2-7	few	CASSLRSGDVTYEQYF	TGTGCCAGCAGCTTAAGGTCCGGGGATGTTACCTACGAGCAGTACTTC
NA	TRBV20-1	TRBJ2-3	few	CSATNLEGGLGRNTQYF	TGCAGTGCTACAAACCTCGAGGGGGGCCTTGGGCGGAATACGCAGTATTTT
TRBD2	TRBV7-2	TRBJ2-3	many	CASSLAGGRADTQYF	TGTGCCAGCAGTTTAGCGGGGGGTCGGGCAGATACGCAGTATTTT
NA	TRBV4-1	TRBJ2-6	many	CASSQDSSSGANVLTF	TGCGCCAGCAGCCAGGACTCAAGCTCTGGGGCCAACGTCCTGACTTTC
TRBD1	TRBV28	TRBJ1-2	NA	CASYRPGGGIGYGYTF	TGTGCCAGCTATCGCCCAGGGGGCGGAATTGGCTATGGCTACACCTTC
TRBD1	TRBV2	TRBJ2-3	NA	CASSGQGSMDTQYF	TGTGCCAGCAGTGGACAGGGTAGCATGGATACGCAGTATTTT
NA	TRBV6-1	TRBJ1-1	few	CASSEFRGASRAFF	TGTGCCAGCAGTGAATTTAGGGGAGCTAGTAGAGCTTTCTTT
NA	TRBV7-9	TRBJ1-3	few	CASSLDGNTIYF	TGTGCCAGCAGCCTAGATGGAAACACCATATATTTT
TRBD1	TRBV3-1	TRBJ2-5	few	CASMLVGQGQETQYF	TGTGCCAGCATGCTAGTAGGACAGGGCCAAGAGACCCAGTACTTC
NA	TRBV9	TRBJ1-1	NA	CASSVQHGTEAFF	TGTGCCAGCAGCGTCCAGCATGGAACTGAAGCTTTCTTT
NA	TRBV10-3	TRBJ2-3	NA	CATRELPTDTQYF	TGTGCCACTCGGGAATTACCGACAGATACGCAGTATTTT
NA	TRBV5-1	TRBJ2-1	many	CASSLASVHNEQFF	TGCGCCAGCAGCTTGGCGTCTGTCCACAATGAGCAGTTCTTC
TRBD2	TRBV7-2	TRBJ2-4	NA	CASSLFAGGSGIQYF	TGTGCCAGCAGCTTATTCGCGGGAGGGAGCGGCATTCAGTACTTC
TRBD2	TRBV20-1	TRBJ2-3	NA	CSASNPGLAVSTDTQYF	TGCAGTGCTTCCAACCCGGGACTAGCGGTTAGCACAGATACGCAGTATTTT
NA	TRBV19	TRBJ2-3	many	CASSGSSSLSTDTQYF	TGTGCCAGTAGTGGTTCAAGCAGCCTCAGCACAGATACGCAGTATTTT